These T cell receptor beta chains were read from a single sample in a study of regulatory T cells in long-lasting Graves disease. TCRdb reprocessed the multiplex PCR reads via MiXCR and lists one record per CDR3 protein. Of 370,000 or so distinct CDR3 sequences in the sample, 15% to 20% were seen once. These data were likewise used in another study, on T cells in Graves' hyperthyroidism and ophthalmopathy.

The specimen comprised peripheral blood mononuclear cells (PBMCs), sampled at new diagnosis, from a patient treated with antithyroid drugs. All receptors come from a woman aged 18-29 years with Graves disease. Both conserved end residues are part of each CDR3. Fields, in order: J gene, clone size, V gene, D gene, CDR3 DNA, CDR3 protein. A D gene is named only where the DNA matches it firmly. The size field is filled for only some rows; it gives once, few, many or a size class.

J: TRBJ2-5; size: many; V: TRBV27; D: NA; DNA: TGTGCCAGCAGTTTTTCTAGGACGGAGACCCAGTACTTC; CDR3: CASSFSRTETQYF
J: TRBJ2-6; size: many; V: TRBV7-3; D: TRBD2; DNA: TGTGCCAGCAGCCGGGAGGACGGGGCCAACGTCCTGACTTTC; CDR3: CASSREDGANVLTF
J: TRBJ1-5; size: NA; V: TRBV7-3; D: NA; DNA: TGTGCCAGCAGCTTAACCGCCCAGATTAGGGGGGTAGGGGGCAATCAGCCCCAGCATTTT; CDR3: CASSLTAQIRGVGGNQPQHF
J: TRBJ1-1; size: many; V: TRBV2; D: TRBD1; DNA: TGTGCCAGCAGTCCGGGACAGGGGACCACTGAAGCTTTCTTT; CDR3: CASSPGQGTTEAFF
J: TRBJ2-6; size: NA; V: TRBV5-1; D: NA; DNA: TGCGCCAGCAGCTTGGAGGCAGGCTCTGGGGCCAACGTCCTGACTTTC; CDR3: CASSLEAGSGANVLTF
J: TRBJ2-5; size: few; V: TRBV24-1; D: NA; DNA: TGTGCCACCAGTTCTTCCGGGACAAGGGAAGAGACCCAGTACTTC; CDR3: CATSSSGTREETQYF
J: TRBJ1-4; size: NA; V: TRBV10-3; D: TRBD1; DNA: TGTGCCATCAGCCAGGGGGCGCGGGAAAAACTGTTTTTT; CDR3: CAISQGAREKLFF
J: TRBJ1-2; size: many; V: TRBV10-3; D: NA; DNA: TGTGCCATCAGTGAGTCCGTTTCAGGTGCGGGCTATGGCTACACCTTC; CDR3: CAISESVSGAGYGYTF
J: TRBJ2-7; size: many; V: TRBV27; D: TRBD2; DNA: TGTGCCAGCAGAGTCTCGGGACTAGCAATCTACGAGCAGTACTTC; CDR3: CASRVSGLAIYEQYF
J: TRBJ1-5; size: NA; V: TRBV5-1; D: NA; DNA: TGCGCCAGCAGCTCCTATGGGGGTAATCAGCCCCAGCATTTT; CDR3: CASSSYGGNQPQHF
J: TRBJ2-6; size: many; V: TRBV27; D: TRBD1; DNA: TGTGCCAGCAGTTTAATCACTTTTGGGACAGGGCGGGCTGGGGCCAACGTCCTGACTTTC; CDR3: CASSLITFGTGRAGANVLTF
J: TRBJ2-2; size: NA; V: TRBV3-1; D: NA; DNA: TGTGCCAGCAGCCAATATAGACTTAATCGTCAAGAAACAGGTCCCGGGGAGCTGTTTTTT; CDR3: CASSQYRLNRQETGPGELFF
J: TRBJ2-3; size: many; V: TRBV27; D: NA; DNA: TGTGCCAGCAGTCCCCGGGTTCGGACAGATACGCAGTATTTT; CDR3: CASSPRVRTDTQYF
J: TRBJ2-3; size: many; V: TRBV5-1; D: NA; DNA: TGCGCCAGCAGCCAAACTAGTTACCGCACAGATACGCAGTATTTT; CDR3: CASSQTSYRTDTQYF
J: TRBJ1-1; size: NA; V: TRBV27; D: NA; DNA: TGTGCCAGCAGGGAAGACACTGAAGCTTTCTTT; CDR3: CASREDTEAFF
J: TRBJ2-7; size: NA; V: TRBV6-1; D: NA; DNA: TGTGCCAGCACCCGAGCTAGCACCTCCTACGAGCAGTACTTC; CDR3: CASTRASTSYEQYF
J: TRBJ1-1; size: NA; V: TRBV6-4; D: NA; DNA: TGTGCCAGCAGTGACTCAATGGGCACTGAAGCTTTCTTT; CDR3: CASSDSMGTEAFF
J: TRBJ2-7; size: many; V: TRBV5-1; D: TRBD1; DNA: TGCGCCAGCAGCCGTGTGACAGGGGCCTACGAGCAGTACTTC; CDR3: CASSRVTGAYEQYF
J: TRBJ2-1; size: many; V: TRBV6-7; D: NA; DNA: TGTGCCAGCAGTACCGGGGACGGAGCGACTTACAATGAGCAGTTCTTC; CDR3: CASSTGDGATYNEQFF
J: TRBJ2-7; size: few; V: TRBV9; D: NA; DNA: TGTGCCAGCAGCGTAGCTTGGGGGGCGGGCTACGAGCAGTACTTC; CDR3: CASSVAWGAGYEQYF
J: TRBJ2-2; size: few; V: TRBV4-1; D: NA; DNA: TGCGCCAGCAACGTCGAGGTGAACACCGGGGAGCTGTTTTTT; CDR3: CASNVEVNTGELFF
J: TRBJ1-6; size: many; V: TRBV11-1; D: NA; DNA: TGTGCCAGCAGCTTGGTGCGGAATTCACCCCTCCACTTT; CDR3: CASSLVRNSPLHF
J: TRBJ2-1; size: NA; V: TRBV5-1; D: TRBD1; DNA: TGCGCCAGCAGCCTGGGACAGGGGGCGGTCAATGAGCAGTTCTTC; CDR3: CASSLGQGAVNEQFF
J: TRBJ1-3; size: NA; V: TRBV20-1; D: NA; DNA: TGCAGTCCCCGGAAGAACTCTGGAAACACCATATATTTT; CDR3: CSPRKNSGNTIYF
J: TRBJ2-7; size: few; V: TRBV28; D: TRBD1; DNA: TGTGCCAGCAGCCCCATTTTCCAGGGGGTCTTCGAGCAGTACTTC; CDR3: CASSPIFQGVFEQYF
J: TRBJ2-7; size: NA; V: TRBV11-2; D: TRBD2; DNA: TGTGCCAGCAGCCGAGTGCAGACTAGCGGGAGCTCCTACGAGCAGTACTTC; CDR3: CASSRVQTSGSSYEQYF
J: TRBJ2-3; size: few; V: TRBV11-2; D: TRBD2; DNA: TGTGCCAGCAGCTTAGGGACTAGCGGGAGGGGAAGCACAGATACGCAGTATTTT; CDR3: CASSLGTSGRGSTDTQYF
J: TRBJ2-3; size: few; V: TRBV19; D: TRBD1; DNA: TGTGCCAGTAGTTGGACAGGGGTCCGCACAGATACGCAGTATTTT; CDR3: CASSWTGVRTDTQYF
J: TRBJ2-1; size: few; V: TRBV7-9; D: NA; DNA: TGTGCCAGCACCCCTTACGCTAGCTCCTACAATGAGCAGTTCTTC; CDR3: CASTPYASSYNEQFF